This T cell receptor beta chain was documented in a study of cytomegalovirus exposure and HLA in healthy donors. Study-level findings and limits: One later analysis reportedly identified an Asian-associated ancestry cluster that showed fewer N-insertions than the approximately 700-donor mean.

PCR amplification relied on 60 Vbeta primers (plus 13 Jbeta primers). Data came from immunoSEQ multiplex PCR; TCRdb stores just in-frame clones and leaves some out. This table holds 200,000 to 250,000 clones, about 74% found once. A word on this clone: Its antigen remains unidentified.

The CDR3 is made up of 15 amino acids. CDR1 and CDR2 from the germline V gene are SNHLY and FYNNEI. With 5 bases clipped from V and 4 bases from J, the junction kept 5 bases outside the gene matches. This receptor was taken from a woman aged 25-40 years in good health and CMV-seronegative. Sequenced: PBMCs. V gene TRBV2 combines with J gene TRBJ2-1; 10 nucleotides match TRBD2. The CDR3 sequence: CASSPEREGYNEQFF. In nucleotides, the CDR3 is TGTGCCAGCAGTCCTGAGCGGGAGGGATACAATGAGCAGTTCTTC.